Below are 4 T cell receptor beta chains sequenced from a single sample in a study of OX40 agonist ivuxolimab in advanced cancers. Measured with immunoSEQ multiplex PCR; TCRdb has only the in-frame clones, and not every one. Of 6,000 to 9,000 clones listed, over 70% are singletons. The sequencing here drew on CD4+ or CD8+ T cells sorted from blood, taken in a trial of the OX40 agonist ivuxolimab. The receptors here all came from an adult with an advanced solid tumor such as melanoma, head and neck, liver or kidney cancer.

The genes are TRBV9 and TRBJ2-1; 14 bases agree with TRBD2. This CDR3 contains 16 residues. CDR1 is SGDLS, CDR2 YYNGEE, per germline. V lost 0 bases and J lost 12; bases outside the gene matches: 8. For the CDR3, the DNA is TGTGCCAGCAGCGTAGTTGGGACTAGCGGGAGTAGCGGGCAGTTCTTC. It yields the protein CASSVVGTSGSSGQFF. Combining the CDR3 with reference TRBV9 and TRBJ2-1 gives the whole variable domain DSGVTQTPKHLITATGQRVTLRCSPRSGDLSVYWYQQSLDQGLQFLIQYYNGEERAKGNILERFSAQQFPDLHSELNLSSLELGDSALYFCASSVVGTSGSSGQFFGPGTRLTVL.

The genes are TRBV6-5 and TRBJ1-2; D not certain. The germline V gene has CDR1 MNHEY and CDR2 SVGAGI. V lost 3 bases to trimming and J lost 6 bases, with 14 bases between them. The CDR3 has 14 residues. Written as DNA, the CDR3 is TGTGCCAGCAGTTATAGGTTGGCAGCGGATGGCTACACCTTC. Translated, it gives CASSYRLAADGYTF.

The chain carries TRBV7-9 and TRBJ2-1; D may be TRBD2 (5 bases). The germline V gene encodes CDR1 SEHNR and CDR2 FQNEAQ (reference sequence). This CDR3 contains 13 residues. Between the trimmed V and J ends, which lost 2 bases and 13 bases, there was a span of 15 bases. This CDR3 reads CASSLPSGTSQFF. CDR3 DNA: TGTGCCAGCAGCTTACCGAGCGGTACATCTCAGTTCTTC. The full variable domain, rest sourced from reference TRBV7-9 and TRBJ2-1, is DTGVSQNPRHKITKRGQNVTFRCDPISEHNRLYWYRQTLGQGPEFLTYFQNEAQLEKSRLLSDRFSAERPKGSFSTLEIQRTEQGDSAMYLCASSLPSGTSQFFGPGTRLTVL.

The V gene is TRBV10-3, the J gene TRBJ1-1; D is uncertain. The CDR3 runs to 13 residues. V gave up 4 bases and J gave up 0 bases, with 6 bases separating them. Germline V CDR1 and CDR2: ENHRY, SYGVKD. DNA of the CDR3: TGTGCCATCAGTGGTCCTTTGAACACTGAAGCTTTCTTT. As protein: CAISGPLNTEAFF.